A single sample is the source of the 19 T cell receptor beta chains below, sequenced in a study of blood T cells in healthy people across ages. Using a J-beta primer mix together with a sample-barcoded 5' primer, a second PCR was run for about 6 to 12 cycles. TCRdb redid the calling of the 5' RACE reads with MiXCR, one entry per CDR3 protein. Among more than 650,000 distinct CDR3 sequences listed, 53% were seen once. The material sequenced was blood. The receptors were sampled from a man older than 75 in good health.

This clonotype was counted between two and nine times. This sequence joins TRBV18 and TRBJ2-7, with D tentatively TRBD1 or TRBD2 (5 bases each). CDR1 and CDR2 (germline): KGHSH, LQKENI. CDR3 length equals 15 residues. The V end lost 2 bases, the J end lost 4 bases, and 15 bases lay between the germline ends. The CDR3 nucleotides read TGTGCCAGCTCACCAGGGGGACGCCGCGGGTACGAGCAGTACTTC. Its translation: CASSPGGRRGYEQYF.

The gene calls are TRBV27 and TRBJ1-6, with 8 bases that match TRBD1. The trim removed 6 bases at V and 7 bases at J, leaving 11 bases unmatched. The germline CDR1 and CDR2 sequences are MNHEY and SMNVEV (reference sequence). The CDR3 spans 16 residues. DNA of the CDR3: TGTGCCAGCAGGGACCCGACAGGGGTCAGGAATTCACCCCTCCACTTT. Encoded protein: CASRDPTGVRNSPLHF.

The chain employs TRBV29-1 and TRBJ2-7, with D maybe TRBD1 (5 bases). CDR3 length: 13 amino acids. Trimming took off 4 bases at V and 2 bases at J, with 12 bases between the two ends. Germline V gene lookup returns CDR1 SQVTM and CDR2 ANQGSEA. The DNA for the CDR3 is TGCAGCGTTGTTTCAAGGGGCCCCTACGAGCAGTACTTC. This codes for CSVVSRGPYEQYF.

The chain links TRBV24-1 to TRBJ2-3; 13 bases map to TRBD2. Germline CDR1 and CDR2: KGHDR and SFDVKD. J was trimmed by 2 bases and V by 10 bases; bases with no gene match: 5. CDR3 size: 15 residues. The CDR3 bases are TGTGCCACAGGAGGGACTAGCGGGGACACAGATACGCAGTATTTT. Translation gives CATGGTSGDTDTQYF.

This clonotype was found a few times. The chain couples TRBV20-1 to TRBJ2-7; D possibly corresponds to TRBD1 (7 bases). The germline CDR1 and CDR2 sequences are DFQATT and SNEGSKA (reference sequence). The CDR3 length is 14 residues. Trimming cost V 1 base and J 2 bases, with 12 bases left between them. CDR3 protein: CSARARGDPYEQYF. DNA for the CDR3: TGCAGTGCTAGAGCCAGGGGGGATCCCTACGAGCAGTACTTC.

The chain is built from TRBV12-3 or TRBV12-4 and TRBJ2-3; D not resolved. The V end was cut by 8 bases, the J end by 0 bases, with 15 bases between. This CDR3 is built from 15 residues. CDR3: CASASLSASTDTQYF. The CDR3 DNA reads as TGTGCCAGCGCCTCCCTCAGCGCGAGCACAGATACGCAGTATTTT.

The chain links TRBV6-5 to TRBJ2-1; D might be TRBD1 (6 bases). Trimming took off 4 bases at V and 1 base at J, with 17 bases between the two ends. Germline loops: CDR1 MNHEY, CDR2 SVGAGI. This CDR3 has 17 residues. This chain's CDR3 is CASSSTGTYLSYNEQFF. The CDR3 DNA reads as TGTGCCAGCAGTTCCACCGGGACATACCTATCCTACAATGAGCAGTTCTTC.

The chain uses TRBV27 and TRBJ2-7; the match to TRBD1 covers 9 bases. The end of the DNA aligns better with TRBJ2-5, so the J call may be wrong. Germline V lookup: CDR1 MNHEY, CDR2 SMNVEV (reference sequence). This CDR3 region has 15 residues. This CDR3 reads CASSSSDRGWETQYF. The CDR3, as DNA: TGTGCCAGCAGTTCCTCGGACAGGGGATGGGAGACCCAGTACTTC.

This rearrangement joins TRBV6-1 to TRBJ1-2; D remains unclear. The germline CDR1 and CDR2 sequences are MNHNS and SASEGT. V lost 2 bases and J lost 8, with 9 bases in between. CDR3 length: 12 residues. CDR3 coding DNA: TGTGCCAGCAGTGAAATGACGGTCGGCTACACCTTC. This encodes CASSEMTVGYTF.

This clonotype was found once. The gene calls are TRBV7-3 and TRBJ2-1, with a weak D call TRBD1 (6 bases). Germline lookup yields CDR1 SGHTA and CDR2 FQGTGA. Trimming removed 5 bases at V and 0 bases at J, with 14 bases between. The CDR3 runs to 16 residues. The CDR3 loop reads CASSPTGSRSYNEQFF. CDR3 in DNA: TGTGCCAGCAGCCCAACAGGGAGCCGCTCCTACAATGAGCAGTTCTTC.

This clonotype was observed at least ten times. The chain combines TRBV21-1 with TRBJ2-6. TRBV21-1 corresponds to a pseudogene. The CDR3 length is 20 residues. CDR3 sequence: CASSSKTERSFSTGANVLTF. The CDR3 nucleotides are TGTGCCAGCAGCAGTAAGACTGAACGCTCTTTCTCTACTGGGGCCAACGTCCTGACTTTC.

Comments on this clonotype: This may come from a read error, since a much larger clone is one base off. The chain has TRBV2 and TRBJ1-2; D perhaps matches TRBD1 (5 bases). V dropped 9 bases and J dropped 6 bases, with 17 bases sitting between them. The CDR3 is 13 amino acids. In germline, CDR1 is SNHLY, CDR2 FYNNEI. DNA of the CDR3: TGTGCCAGTTCGACATTCTCGGGGGATGGCTACACCTTC. Encoded protein: CASSTFSGDGYTF. Full variable domain (outside the CDR3, taken from reference TRBV2 and TRBJ1-2): EPEVTQTPSHQVTQMGQEVILRCVPISNHLYFYWYRQILGQKVEFLVSFYNNEISEKSEIFDDQFSVERPDGSNFTLKIRSTKLEDSAMYFCASSTFSGDGYTFGSGTRLTVV.

The chain combines TRBV7-9 with TRBJ2-1; D is unclear. The DNA end favors TRBJ2-7, so the J call may be wrong. Germline CDR1 is SEHNR and CDR2 is FQNEAQ (reference sequence). The CDR3 contains 16 residues. CDR3 in amino acids: CASTDKYPTAYNEQYF. The CDR3 coding sequence is TGTGCCAGCACCGATAAATACCCGACGGCCTACAATGAGCAGTACTTC.

V is TRBV10-3 and J is TRBJ1-2, with D possibly matching TRBD1 (6 bases). Germline CDR1 reads ENHRY; CDR2 reads SYGVKD. Trimming stripped 4 bases from V and 5 bases from J, with 11 bases between. There are 13 residues in the CDR3. The CDR3 protein is CAISGTQGYGYTF. The DNA of the CDR3 is TGTGCCATCAGTGGGACACAGGGTTATGGCTACACCTTC.

V gene TRBV4-1 combines with J gene TRBJ1-2; the D gene is possibly TRBD1 (5 bases). Trimming shortened V by 1 base and J by 6 bases, and 18 bases separated the two germline ends. Germline CDR1 MGHRA, CDR2 YSYEKL. This CDR3 comprises 16 residues. CDR3 loop: CASSQAGTAGNHGYTF. As DNA, the CDR3 is TGCGCCAGCAGCCAAGCCGGGACCGCTGGGAACCATGGCTACACCTTC.

V and J are TRBV5-1 and TRBJ2-1; no definite D call. The length of the CDR3 is 13 residues. Looked up from germline, CDR1 is SGHRS and CDR2 is YFSETQ. Trimming shortened V by 2 bases and J by 5 bases, and 8 bases separated the two germline ends. The CDR3 sequence: CASSFGPDNEQFF. The CDR3 coding sequence is TGCGCCAGCAGCTTTGGACCGGACAATGAGCAGTTCTTC.

V is TRBV28 and J is TRBJ2-1, with 9 positions matching TRBD2. The J segment lost 9 bases and the V segment lost 2 bases, leaving 5 bases of the junction unmatched. The CDR3 runs to 14 residues. CDR1 is MDHEN and CDR2 is SYDVKM in the germline V gene. The DNA of the CDR3 is TGTGCCAGCAGTTTAGTAGCGGGAGCGAGTGAGCAGTTCTTC. This codes for CASSLVAGASEQFF.

This clonotype was picked up one time. This chain joins TRBV7-2 and TRBJ2-5; 16 nucleotides match TRBD2. Germline loops: CDR1 SGHTA, CDR2 FQGNSA. The CDR3 loop spans 19 amino acids. V lost 4 bases, J lost 2 bases, and 10 bases stayed unmatched. This CDR3 reads CASSSQGTSGRASQETQYF. Here the CDR3 DNA reads TGTGCCAGCAGCTCCCAGGGGACTAGCGGGAGGGCCTCGCAAGAGACCCAGTACTTC.

The chain employs TRBV30 and TRBJ1-2, with 10 nucleotides matching TRBD1. The CDR3 has 14 amino acids. Trimming took 3 bases from V and 2 from J; bases not matched to a gene: 3. Germline-derived CDR1 and CDR2 are GTSNPN and SVGIG (reference sequence). CDR3 DNA sequence: TGTGCCTGGAGGGGACAGGGGAGAAACTATGGCTACACCTTC. Translated: CAWRGQGRNYGYTF.